This T cell receptor beta chain appears in the sequencing data of a study of CD8 T cells in ankylosing spondylitis. Findings and limits, study-wide: Typical of ankylosing spondylitis blood, it appeared, was a TCR beta motif of under 10 highly homologous variants. Disease-associated clonotypes exhibited CD8+ identity and were relatively infrequent in peripheral blood. Enrichment of disease-linked clones was reportedly significant in matched ankylosing spondylitis synovial fluid.

This clonotype has ten or more counts. Its cognate antigen is unknown. V lost 6 bases and J lost 4, with 15 bases in between. CDR1 and CDR2 (germline): MNHEY, SMNVEV (reference sequence). This CDR3 comprises 14 residues. One entry per CDR3 protein results from TCRdb running MiXCR on the 5' RACE reads. The table includes about 210,000 distinct CDR3 sequences, 5.5% to 7.5% detected once. V gene TRBV27 combines with J gene TRBJ2-5; D gene ambiguous. The sequenced material came from blood, either unsorted or a sorted T cell fraction (not recorded which). The receptor was isolated from a male donor with ankylosing spondylitis. This chain's CDR3 is CASRIGFLGETQYF. The CDR3 DNA reads TGTGCCAGCAGAATAGGATTTCTGGGAGAGACCCAGTACTTC.